The entry below describes one TCR beta chain. This receptor's antigen is unknown. Per-nucleotide qualities are absent, and no much larger clonotype sits a single base away. These data originate in a study of technical replicates of blood from several donors (TCRdb year 2017). Library construction relied on the immunoSEQ multiplex PCR assay. TCRdb carries this immuneACCESS record with in-frame sequences only. Its versions omit some clonotypes, under half of them owing to an unresolved V gene in the studies checked, with the rest unexplained. For this sample there are approximately 73,000 clones; 93% appear just once. The ten largest account for over 0.2% of the sample. The V end gives up 1 base and the J end 1 base, leaving 2 bases in the junction not matched to a gene. As encoded in the germline V gene, CDR1 is SGHRS while CDR2 is YFSETQ. Including the terminal cysteine and phenylalanine, the CDR3 comprises 15 residues. This entry keeps only the CDR3 DNA: 45 bases, framed from base 1.

Input material: T cells isolated from PBMCs. Recombination joined TRBV5-1 with TRBJ2-3, and 8 junction bases match TRBD2. This sequence was found in a human donor in good health. The sequenced DNA is TGCGCCAGCAGCTTGAACGGGGGGGGCACAGATACGCAGTATTTT. Translated, it gives CASSLNGGGTDTQYF.